What follows are 15 T cell receptor beta chains derived from one specimen sequenced in a study of blood T cells in healthy people across ages. The use of a sample-barcoded 5' primer and a J-beta primer mix characterized a second PCR of roughly 7 to 11 cycles. TCRdb fed the 5' RACE reads into MiXCR, producing one record per CDR3 protein. There are about 730,000 distinct CDR3 sequences in the sample; 35% to 45% occur only once, and around a fifth lies in the top ten. The sample taken for sequencing was blood. These TCRs come from an older woman in good health.

This chain uses TRBV24-1 with TRBJ2-1, with 10 bases fitting TRBD1. The CDR3 has 17 residues. The V and J ends lost 4 bases and 5 bases, in that order; junction bases with no gene match: 10. Germline CDR1 and CDR2: KGHDR and SFDVKD. The CDR3 sequence: CATSDTGTGVFNNEQFF. The CDR3 DNA reads as TGTGCCACCAGTGACACCGGGACAGGGGTTTTTAACAATGAGCAGTTCTTC.

With respect to this clonotype: At one of its ends the junction is not consistent with the germline gene, which may arise from a read error. The rearrangement joins TRBV10-3 to TRBJ2-2, with 7 bases lining up with TRBD2. The CDR3 runs to 13 residues. In germline, CDR1 is ENHRY, CDR2 SYGVKD. CDR3 region: CAINEGGTGELFF. CDR3 DNA: TGTGCCATCAATGAGGGAGGGACCGGGGAGCTGTTTTTT.

This clonotype showed up just a few times. The rearrangement joins TRBV7-2 to TRBJ2-1; 12 bases are a match to TRBD1. Germline-derived CDR1 and CDR2 are SGHTA and FQGNSA. The V gene end was trimmed by 5 bases and the J gene end by 5 bases; junction bases not matched to a gene: 10. The CDR3 loop spans 17 amino acids. The CDR3 nucleotides are TGTGCCAGCAGCCGCGCCGGGACAGGGGGCAACAACAATGAGCAGTTCTTC. This gives the protein CASSRAGTGGNNNEQFF.

This clonotype appeared a single time. This rearrangement joins TRBV6-2 or TRBV6-3 to TRBJ2-1; TRBD1 agrees at 7 bases. V lost 4 bases, J lost 2 bases, and 8 bases stayed unmatched. Germline V gene data show CDR1 as MNHEY and CDR2 as SVGEGT. This CDR3 is 16 amino acids long. DNA for the CDR3: TGTGCCAGCAGTTTCGCCGACAGGGAACCCTACAATGAGCAGTTCTTC. Translating it yields CASSFADREPYNEQFF.

The chain has TRBV28 and TRBJ2-1; TRBD2 is a possible D gene (5 bases). V gave up 7 bases and J gave up 5 bases, with 6 bases separating them. CDR1 and CDR2 from the germline V gene are MDHEN and SYDVKM. The CDR3 spans 11 residues. The CDR3: CASNGNNEQFF. Here the CDR3 DNA reads TGTGCCAGCAACGGGAACAATGAGCAGTTCTTC.

This clonotype was counted a few times. The V and J genes are TRBV7-8 and TRBJ2-5; no clear D gene. The ends were cut back, 3 bases at V and 1 base at J, with 9 bases in the middle. CDR1 is SGHVS, CDR2 FQNEAQ, per germline. The CDR3 runs to 14 residues. The CDR3 bases are TGTGCCAGCAGCTTCGGACGGTTCCAAGAGACCCAGTACTTC. Protein: CASSFGRFQETQYF.

The rearrangement uses TRBV6-2 or TRBV6-3 and TRBJ2-7; D could derive from TRBD1 or TRBD2 (6 bases each). V was pared by 5 bases and J by 0 bases, with 11 bases between. The CDR3 is 14 residues long. Germline CDR1 reads MNHEY; CDR2 reads SVGEGT. CDR3 sequence: CASSRGDNSYEQYF. The CDR3 DNA reads as TGTGCCAGCAGTCGCGGGGACAACTCCTACGAGCAGTACTTC.

In its sample, this clonotype was seen once. The V gene is TRBV20-1, the J gene TRBJ2-7, with D uncertain. Trimming took 4 bases from V and 0 from J, leaving 7 bases between them. The CDR3 is 12 residues long. Germline CDR1 reads DFQATT; CDR2 reads SNEGSKA (reference sequence). The CDR3 sequence is CSATENSYEQYF. Here the CDR3 DNA reads TGCAGTGCTACGGAGAACTCCTACGAGCAGTACTTC.

This clonotype appeared a few times. The genes are TRBV20-1 and TRBJ2-7; TRBD2 matches 9 bases. V dropped 5 bases and J dropped 4; count of bases not matched to a gene: 6. In germline, CDR1 is DFQATT, CDR2 SNEGSKA (reference sequence). The CDR3 is made up of 13 amino acids. The CDR3 region is CSAPLAGTYEQYF. The CDR3 DNA follows: TGCAGTGCTCCTCTAGCGGGGACATACGAGCAGTACTTC.

This clonotype was found a few times. This chain links TRBV20-1 with TRBJ2-7; 12 bases agree with TRBD2. The J call may be wrong; the DNA end is better matched by TRBJ2-5. The CDR3 has 15 amino acids. The germline V gene encodes CDR1 DFQATT and CDR2 SNEGSKA (reference sequence). The CDR3 nucleotides are TGCAGTGCTAGAGTCCTAGCGGGGGGGCTTGAGACCCAGTACTTC. Translating it yields CSARVLAGGLETQYF.

The chain employs TRBV7-2 and TRBJ2-3; 7 nucleotides agree with TRBD2. The CDR3 sequence is 15 residues long. Germline CDR1 reads SGHTA; CDR2 reads FQGNSA. V was clipped by 5 bases and J by 1 base; unmatched bases: 6. As DNA, the CDR3 is TGTGCCAGCAGCCCTCAAGCGGGGCGCACAGATACGCAGTATTTT. This codes for CASSPQAGRTDTQYF.

Only a few counts were recorded for this clonotype. V gene TRBV20-1 combines with J gene TRBJ2-7; D is unclear. This CDR3 is built from 10 residues. Germline V gene lookup returns CDR1 DFQATT and CDR2 SNEGSKA (reference sequence). The ends were cut back, 6 bases at V and 7 bases at J, with 10 bases in the middle. The CDR3 nucleotides are TGCAGTGCGGGTAGAAGGGAGCAGTACTTC. Translation gives CSAGRREQYF.

This chain uses TRBV25-1 with TRBJ2-3; D is perhaps TRBD2 (7 bases). Trimming took off 3 bases at V and 3 bases at J, with 16 bases between the two ends. The CDR3 consists of 16 residues. In germline, CDR1 is MGHDK, CDR2 SYGVNS. The CDR3 bases are TGTGCCAGCAGTGACAGGAAGGGGGGAGGGACAGATACGCAGTATTTT. This encodes CASSDRKGGGTDTQYF.

The rearrangement links TRBV4-2 to TRBJ1-6; possible D gene TRBD1, 6 bases. CDR3 length equals 18 residues. V lost 0 bases and J 9 bases, leaving 21 bases between the germline ends. From germline, CDR1 is LGHNA and CDR2 YNFKEQ. CDR3 amino acids: CASSQDLVWTVDSSPLHF. CDR3 in DNA: TGTGCCAGCAGCCAAGATCTAGTCTGGACAGTCGATAGTTCACCCCTCCACTTT.

V is TRBV9 and J is TRBJ2-1; 9 positions agree with TRBD2. The CDR3 covers 17 residues. The junction had 12 bases not matched to a gene; V was cut back by 3 bases and J by 5 bases. Germline V CDR1 and CDR2: SGDLS, YYNGEE. The CDR3 region has the DNA TGTGCCAGCAGCGCGACTAGCGGCTCCGCAATAGACAATGAGCAGTTCTTC. It specifies CASSATSGSAIDNEQFF.